Presented here are 29 T cell receptor beta chains from one specimen sequenced in a study of T cell responses to AZD1222 COVID-19 vaccine. Profiled with immunoSEQ multiplex PCR; TCRdb holds only in-frame clones, not every one. The profile shows about 270,000 clones, around 93% of them singletons. The sample consisted of peripheral blood, taken 28 days after the second AZD1222 dose. These receptors were obtained from an adult who received the AZD1222 COVID-19 vaccine.

The gene calls are TRBV2 and TRBJ1-2; D gene uncertain. The CDR3 length is 12 residues. V was cut by 4 bases and J by 4 bases, with 7 bases left in between. Germline values: CDR1 SNHLY, CDR2 FYNNEI. The CDR3 is CASSVQSYGYTF. DNA of the CDR3: TGTGCCAGCAGTGTCCAGTCCTATGGCTACACCTTC.

The J gene is TRBJ1-4, the V gene TRBV5-1; D gene uncertain. Germline CDR1 SGHRS, CDR2 YFSETQ. The V end lost 0 bases, the J end lost 8 bases, and 11 bases lay between the germline ends. This CDR3 contains 14 residues. The CDR3 nucleotides are TGCGCCAGCAGCTTGGAGAGGGTTGGGGAAAAACTGTTTTTT. This sequence encodes CASSLERVGEKLFF.

The rearrangement links TRBV29-1 to TRBJ2-7, with unresolved D. The V gene's germline CDR1 is SQVTM and CDR2 ANQGSEA. V was clipped by 2 bases and J by 6 bases, with 5 bases between them. The CDR3 extends over 10 amino acids. The CDR3 DNA sequence: TGCAGCGTTGAAACGGGCGAGCAGTACTTC. Protein: CSVETGEQYF.

V usage is TRBV30 and J usage is TRBJ2-7; 9 bases map to TRBD2. The CDR3 spans 13 residues. Germline assignment: CDR1 GTSNPN and CDR2 SVGIG (reference sequence). V lost 2 bases and J lost 6; bases outside the gene matches: 5. The CDR3 coding sequence is TGTGCCTGGAGTAGTAGCGGGAGTACCGAGCAGTACTTC. Translation gives CAWSSSGSTEQYF.

The CDR3, as DNA: TGTGCCAGCAGCTTATCAGGGGGCAGTTACAATGAGCAGTTCTTC. Translation: CASSLSGGSYNEQFF. This sequence joins TRBV11-3 and TRBJ2-1; 8 bases line up with TRBD1. Germline V gene data show CDR1 as SGHNT and CDR2 as YENEEA. The CDR3 runs to 15 residues. V shed 2 bases, J shed 4 bases, and the junction held 4 bases outside the gene matches.

V is TRBV27 and J is TRBJ2-7, with D maybe TRBD1 (5 bases). V dropped 5 bases and J dropped 0 bases, with 17 bases sitting between them. CDR1 is MNHEY, CDR2 SMNVEV, per germline (reference sequence). This CDR3 comprises 16 residues. The CDR3 sequence: CASSHTPTESSYEQYF. The CDR3 nucleotides read TGTGCCAGCAGTCACACCCCGACAGAGAGCTCCTACGAGCAGTACTTC.

The chain joins TRBV19 to TRBJ1-2; D may be TRBD1 (5 bases). This CDR3 is 15 amino acids long. Germline V gives CDR1 LNHDA, CDR2 SQIVND (reference sequence). The V end lost 3 bases, the J end lost 2 bases, and 13 bases lay between the germline ends. The DNA of the CDR3 is TGTGCCAGTAGTATCTCACCAGGGCGGAACTATGGCTACACCTTC. Its protein is CASSISPGRNYGYTF.

The chain combines TRBV12-3 or TRBV12-4 with TRBJ1-5; no reliable D call. The length of the CDR3 is 11 residues. V was pared by 5 bases and J by 6 bases, with 5 bases between. CDR3 residues: CASSVGQPQHF. CDR3 nucleotides: TGTGCCAGCAGTGTAGGTCAGCCCCAGCATTTT.

J is TRBJ1-2 and V is TRBV7-3; 11 bases are shared with TRBD1. The V gene end was trimmed by 5 bases and the J gene end by 8 bases; junction bases not matched to a gene: 7. From germline, CDR1 is SGHTA and CDR2 FQGTGA. CDR3 length: 14 amino acids. The chain's CDR3 is CASSPGQGARGYTF. CDR3 bases: TGTGCCAGCAGCCCCGGACAGGGGGCGAGAGGCTACACCTTC.

V usage is TRBV5-4 and J usage is TRBJ2-5, with TRBD1 identical over 7 bases. Germline V gene data show CDR1 as SGHNT and CDR2 as YYREEE (reference sequence). Germline trimming cut 4 bases from V and 1 base from J; bases unmatched to any gene: 4. This CDR3 has 14 residues. CDR3 in DNA: TGTGCCAGCAGCCCACAGGGGTCCCAAGAGACCCAGTACTTC. It specifies CASSPQGSQETQYF.

This chain connects TRBV3-1 (or the pseudogene TRBV3-2) to TRBJ1-2; D gene ambiguous. The V and J ends lost 1 base and 7 bases respectively, with 10 bases between them. The CDR3 runs to 13 residues. Germline CDR1 reads LGHDT; CDR2 reads YNNKEL (reference sequence). CDR3 coding DNA: TGTGCCAGCAGCCAAGCCCGCAGAGGTGGCTACACCTTC. It yields the protein CASSQARRGGYTF.

This chain links TRBV6-2 or TRBV6-3 with TRBJ1-2; 8 bases are a match to TRBD1. The CDR3 runs 13 residues. Unmatched junction bases numbered 4, after V lost 2 bases and J lost 8 bases. The germline gives CDR1 MNHEY, CDR2 SVGEGT. Written as DNA, the CDR3 is TGTGCCAGCAGTTACGGGACAGGCGGGGGCTACACCTTC. Its protein is CASSYGTGGGYTF.

The chain employs TRBV2 and TRBJ2-7; D ambiguous. The germline V gene has CDR1 SNHLY and CDR2 FYNNEI. V lost 3 bases and J lost 2, with 14 bases in between. The CDR3 sequence is 15 residues long. The DNA of the CDR3 is TGTGCCAGCAGTGAGGGTCTTACGCGCGCCTACGAGCAGTACTTC. The encoded protein is CASSEGLTRAYEQYF.

The chain is built from TRBV28 and TRBJ1-1; 8 nucleotides align to TRBD1. CDR3 length equals 13 residues. Germline assignment: CDR1 MDHEN and CDR2 SYDVKM. V dropped 5 bases and J dropped 8; count of bases not matched to a gene: 7. This chain's CDR3 is CASSEQGGSEAFF. CDR3 sequence (DNA): TGTGCCAGCAGTGAACAGGGGGGATCCGAAGCTTTCTTT.

The CDR3 DNA reads TGTGCCAGCAGCACAACTAGCTCCTACGAGCAGTACTTC. Translated: CASSTTSSYEQYF. The chain links TRBV7-6 to TRBJ2-7, with D possibly being TRBD2 (5 bases). Trimming cost V 5 bases and J 0 bases, with 8 bases left between them. The CDR3 covers 13 residues. Germline V gene sequence: CDR1 SGHVS, CDR2 FNYEAQ. Together with reference TRBV7-6 and TRBJ2-7, the CDR3 gives the full variable domain: GAGVSQSPRYKVTKRGQDVALRCDPISGHVSLYWYRQALGQGPEFLTYFNYEAQQDKSGLPNDRFSAERPEGSISTLTIQRTEQRDSAMYRCASSTTSSYEQYFGPGTRLTVT.

In DNA form, the CDR3 reads TGTGCCACCCGGGACCAAGCTAATGAAAAACTGTTTTTT. Its translation is CATRDQANEKLFF. The genes are TRBV6-5 and TRBJ1-4; D is possibly TRBD1 (5 bases). This CDR3 is built from 13 residues. V lost 10 bases to trimming and J lost 3 bases, with 12 bases between them. The germline CDR1 and CDR2 sequences are MNHEY and SVGAGI.

V and J are TRBV3-1 (or the pseudogene TRBV3-2) and TRBJ2-1; D is possibly TRBD1 or TRBD2 (6 bases each). The CDR3 is made up of 17 amino acids. Looked up from germline, CDR1 is LGHDT and CDR2 is YNNKEL (reference sequence). V was pared by 4 bases and J by 1 base, with 17 bases between. CDR3 nucleotide sequence: TGTGCCAGCAGCCTTCCAGGGGAGGCGAGGTCCTACAATGAGCAGTTCTTC. As protein: CASSLPGEARSYNEQFF.

V gene TRBV6-5 combines with J gene TRBJ2-7; D gene ambiguous. This CDR3 spans 13 amino acids. Trimming cost V 2 bases and J 3 bases, with 8 bases left between them. CDR1 and CDR2 from the germline V gene are MNHEY and SVGAGI. The CDR3 protein is CASSYARRYEQYF. The CDR3, as DNA: TGTGCCAGCAGTTACGCCAGGCGCTACGAGCAGTACTTC.

The chain couples TRBV9 to TRBJ1-6; D may be TRBD1 (6 bases). CDR3 length: 14 amino acids. From germline, CDR1 is SGDLS and CDR2 YYNGEE. Trimming removed 4 bases at V and 6 bases at J, with 11 bases between. This CDR3 is CASSLGQTNSPLHF. The DNA of the CDR3 is TGTGCCAGCAGCCTCGGACAGACTAATTCACCCCTCCACTTT.

This clone was seen only once. The chain is built from TRBV7-2 and TRBJ1-6; the match to TRBD1 covers 8 bases. CDR1 and CDR2 from the germline V gene are SGHTA and FQGNSA. Unmatched junction bases numbered 10, after V lost 5 bases and J lost 10 bases. The CDR3 runs to 15 residues. The CDR3 loop reads CASSPLRTGTSPLHF. In DNA, the CDR3 is TGTGCCAGCAGCCCGCTCAGGACAGGGACCTCACCCCTCCACTTT. Variable domain in full (rest from reference TRBV7-2 and TRBJ1-6): GAGVSQSPSNKVTEKGKDVELRCDPISGHTALYWYRQSLGQGLEFLIYFQGNSAPDKSGLPSDRFSAERTGGSVSTLTIQRTQQEDSAVYLCASSPLRTGTSPLHFGNGTRLTVT.

The chain has TRBV19 and TRBJ2-5, with 11 positions matching TRBD1. The ends lost 7 bases at V and 1 base at J; junction bases unmatched: 11. The CDR3 has 17 amino acids. The germline V gene encodes CDR1 LNHDA and CDR2 SQIVND (reference sequence). The DNA of the CDR3 is TGTGCCAGTACCACGGGACAGGGGGTGGATGCCCAAGAGACCCAGTACTTC. This sequence encodes CASTTGQGVDAQETQYF.

The chain combines TRBV2 with TRBJ1-1; D is perhaps TRBD1 (5 bases). The CDR3 has 14 residues. V was clipped by 2 bases and J by 4 bases, with 11 bases between them. Germline lookup yields CDR1 SNHLY and CDR2 FYNNEI. The CDR3: CASSEWGRPTEAFF. The CDR3 nucleotides read TGTGCCAGCAGTGAATGGGGCAGGCCCACTGAAGCTTTCTTT.

The chain carries TRBV6-5 and TRBJ1-5; D is perhaps TRBD1 (5 bases). This CDR3 comprises 14 residues. In germline, CDR1 is MNHEY, CDR2 SVGAGI. Trimming left V 7 bases short and J 7 bases short, with 17 bases between. The DNA for the CDR3 is TGTGCCAGCACCCTACAGGAAGATATCCAGCCCCAGCATTTT. Its translation: CASTLQEDIQPQHF.

This clone was recorded only once. The V and J genes are TRBV5-6 and TRBJ2-7; 15 nucleotides agree with TRBD2. This CDR3 spans 16 amino acids. Germline values: CDR1 SGHDT, CDR2 YYEEEE. The V and J ends lost 4 bases and 6 bases, in that order; junction bases with no gene match: 8. CDR3 sequence reads: CASSTGLAGGGGEQYF. In DNA form, the CDR3 reads TGTGCCAGCAGCACGGGACTAGCGGGAGGCGGCGGCGAGCAGTACTTC.

The chain employs TRBV2 and TRBJ2-3; possibly TRBD2 for D (5 bases). Germline-derived CDR1 and CDR2 are SNHLY and FYNNEI. V shed 7 bases and J shed 0 bases, with 14 bases lying between them. CDR3 length: 15 residues. CDR3 bases: TGTGCCAGCAAGCCCGGACTTCTAAGCACAGATACGCAGTATTTT. This encodes CASKPGLLSTDTQYF.

J is TRBJ1-3 and V is TRBV7-2; D possibly corresponds to TRBD1 (6 bases). This CDR3 has 15 residues. Looked up from germline, CDR1 is SGHTA and CDR2 is FQGNSA. V was clipped by 7 bases and J by 0 bases, with 13 bases between them. The CDR3, as DNA: TGTGCCAGCACCCCTCACAGGGCCTCTGGAAACACCATATATTTT. Translating gives CASTPHRASGNTIYF. The complete variable domain, with remaining parts taken from reference TRBV7-2 and TRBJ1-3, reads GAGVSQSPSNKVTEKGKDVELRCDPISGHTALYWYRQSLGQGLEFLIYFQGNSAPDKSGLPSDRFSAERTGGSVSTLTIQRTQQEDSAVYLCASTPHRASGNTIYFGEGSWLTVV.

The rearrangement uses TRBV15 and TRBJ1-1; D remains ambiguous. V lost 0 bases and J 8 bases, leaving 13 bases between the germline ends. This CDR3 spans 14 amino acids. Germline-derived CDR1 and CDR2 are LNHNV and YYDKDF (reference sequence). CDR3 residues: CATSRDYAGVEAFF. The CDR3 DNA reads as TGTGCCACCAGCAGAGATTACGCCGGGGTAGAAGCTTTCTTT.

This clone was seen only once. CDR3 residues: CASSPQSGNEQFF. DNA of the CDR3: TGTGCCAGCAGCCCGCAGTCAGGGAATGAGCAGTTCTTC. The chain joins TRBV4-2 to TRBJ2-1, with D possibly being TRBD1 (5 bases). Germline assignment: CDR1 LGHNA and CDR2 YNFKEQ. The V end was cut by 4 bases, the J end by 7 bases, with 11 bases between. The CDR3 spans 13 residues.

The V and J genes are TRBV28 and TRBJ1-3; tentative D call: TRBD1 (5 bases). V was pared by 2 bases and J by 2 bases, with 7 bases between. This CDR3 contains 14 residues. Germline V gene data show CDR1 as MDHEN and CDR2 as SYDVKM. The CDR3 is CASSLGGTGNTIYF. CDR3 in DNA: TGTGCCAGCAGTTTAGGGGGGACTGGAAACACCATATATTTT. The variable domain in full, completed from reference TRBV28 and TRBJ1-3, reads DVKVTQSSRYLVKRTGEKVFLECVQDMDHENMFWYRQDPGLGLRLIYFSYDVKMKEKGDIPEGYSVSREKKERFSLILESASTNQTSMYLCASSLGGTGNTIYFGEGSWLTVV.